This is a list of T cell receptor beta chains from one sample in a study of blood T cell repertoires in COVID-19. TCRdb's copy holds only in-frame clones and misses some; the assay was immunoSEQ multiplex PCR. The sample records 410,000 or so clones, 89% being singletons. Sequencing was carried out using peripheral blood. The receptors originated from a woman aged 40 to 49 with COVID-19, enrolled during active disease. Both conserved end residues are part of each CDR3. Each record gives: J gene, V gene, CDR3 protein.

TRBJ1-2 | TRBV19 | CASSNHGRQGIHGYTF
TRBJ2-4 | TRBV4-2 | CASSQAGQGPFTAKNIQYF
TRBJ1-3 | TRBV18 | CASSSYVGVSGNTIYF
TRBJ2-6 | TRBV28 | CAYRESGANVLTF
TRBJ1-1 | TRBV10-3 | CAISGHPGTEAFF
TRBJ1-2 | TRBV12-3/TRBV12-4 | CATYGENGYTF
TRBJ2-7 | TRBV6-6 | CASTTSKGAYYEQYF
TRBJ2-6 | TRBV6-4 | CASSGTSTASGANVLTF
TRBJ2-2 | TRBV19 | CASSFGTDTGELFF
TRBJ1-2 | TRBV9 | CASNSGPARDTLGYTF
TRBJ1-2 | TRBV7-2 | CASSSMGGGPYGYTF
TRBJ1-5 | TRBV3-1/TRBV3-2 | CASSWDRNQPQHF
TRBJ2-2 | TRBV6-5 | CASSRDSGTGELFF
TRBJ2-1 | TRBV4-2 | CASSPHRGALNEQFF
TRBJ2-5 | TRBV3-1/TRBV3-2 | CASSHPGGQVGETQYF
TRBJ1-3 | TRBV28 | CATLETGGFVGNTIYF
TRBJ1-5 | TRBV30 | CAWSSGTGNQPQHF
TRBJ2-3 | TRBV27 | CASSLSRGVFTQYF
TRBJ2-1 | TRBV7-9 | CASSPRRGSYNEQFF
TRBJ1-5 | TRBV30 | CAWSVRAGGGQPQHF
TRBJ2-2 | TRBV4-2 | CASSQPGAGFNTGELFF
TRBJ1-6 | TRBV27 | CASSLDRRSSYNSPLHF
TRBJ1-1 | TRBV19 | CASSRNILNTEAFF
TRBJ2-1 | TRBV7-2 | CASSGEAYNEQFF
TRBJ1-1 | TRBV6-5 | CASSARHMNTEAFF
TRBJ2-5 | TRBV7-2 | CASSLGPAGGQETQYF
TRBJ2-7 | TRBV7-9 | CASSPRDSVYEQYF
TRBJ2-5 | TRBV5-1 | CASSLDTGTGETQYF
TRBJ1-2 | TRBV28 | CASRSTLGQGPTNYGYTF
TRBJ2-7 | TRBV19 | CASSSAGQVYSYEQYF
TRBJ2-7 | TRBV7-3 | CASSPGGRPYEQYF
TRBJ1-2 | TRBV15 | CATSRVNPGTGRSYTF
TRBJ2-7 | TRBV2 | CATRGSSYEQYF
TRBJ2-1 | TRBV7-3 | CASSLTGGSDEQFF
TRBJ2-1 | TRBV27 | CASSSLLAGGPEEQFF
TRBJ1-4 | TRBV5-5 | CASSGDSNEKLFF
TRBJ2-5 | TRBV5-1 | CASSSGGLQTQYF
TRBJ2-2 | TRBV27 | CATRQNGNTGELFF
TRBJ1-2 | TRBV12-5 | CASGLTGGVTGYTF
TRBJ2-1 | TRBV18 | CASSIGTSGRPYNEQFF
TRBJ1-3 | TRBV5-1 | CASSLVPAVKGNTIYF
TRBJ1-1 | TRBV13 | CASSLVPFGAGGNTEAFF
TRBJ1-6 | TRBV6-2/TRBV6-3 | CASSGQVNSPLHF
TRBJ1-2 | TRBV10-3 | CAIKRENYGYTF
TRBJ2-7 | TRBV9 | CASSASRLGHYEQYF
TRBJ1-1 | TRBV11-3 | CASSSHPQGTEAFF
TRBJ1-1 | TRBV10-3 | CAISESTWDRERPEAFF
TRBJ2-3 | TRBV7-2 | CASSSVRNTDTQYF
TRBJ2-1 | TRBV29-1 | CSVEGNLGLASSYNEQFF
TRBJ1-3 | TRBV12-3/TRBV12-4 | CASSQVRNTIYF
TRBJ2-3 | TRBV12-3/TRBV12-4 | CASSLYGPDTQYF